The T cell receptor beta chain under discussion was sequenced for a study of neurological immune-mediated disorders. Study-wide points: The most TCR clonal expansion was seen in HTLV-1-associated myelopathy, whereas the least was seen in multiple sclerosis, below the level in healthy controls.

TCRdb re-called the 5' RACE reads with MiXCR, one entry per CDR3 protein. Among about 46,000 distinct CDR3 sequences listed, around a tenth were seen once. This clonotype showed up many times. Its antigen is not identified. This clonotype was sampled from a man aged 65 to 79 with HTLV-1-associated myelopathy (HAM/TSP). The sequenced sample was PBMCs.

The CDR3: CASSRGATSGNTYEQYF. The CDR3 DNA reads TGTGCCAGCAGTCGAGGGGCGACTAGCGGCAATACCTACGAGCAGTACTTC. The gene calls are TRBV27 and TRBJ2-7; 9 bases map to TRBD2. This CDR3 comprises 17 residues. Germline CDR1 MNHEY, CDR2 SMNVEV (reference sequence). Trimming cost V 5 bases and J 2 bases; bases outside gene matches: 13.